The clone carrying this TCR beta chain has a handful of counts. What it binds is not known. The data were taken from a study of T cells after yellow fever vaccination. The wider study: The authors prepared low-cell-number fractions using SMART-Seq v4 Ultra Low Input.

The CDR3 consists of 14 residues. Looked up from germline, CDR1 is SEHNR and CDR2 is FQNEAQ (reference sequence). V lost 4 bases and J 5 bases, leaving 14 bases between the germline ends. Template-switching 5'RACE yielded the TCR cDNA; a universal primer site and UMIs were added in the process. MiXCR was run by TCRdb on the 5' RACE reads, yielding one entry per CDR3 protein. Of 500,000 to 650,000 distinct CDR3 sequences listed, about a sixth are singletons. Broader study findings: After the booster, over 95% of CD4 and about nine tenths of CD8 primary-response clones were re-detected. Peaking faster, on day 5 versus 15, the secondary response was nonetheless weaker.

Sample: PBMCs, taken less than 6 days after the first yellow fever vaccination. This TCR was recovered from a man younger than 35 who received the YFV17D yellow fever vaccine. This chain connects TRBV7-9 to TRBJ1-1, with TRBD1 as a possible D gene (5 bases). The CDR3 loop reads CASSSGGGLTEAFF. The CDR3 bases are TGTGCCAGCAGCTCTGGTGGGGGGTTGACTGAAGCTTTCTTT.